These 25 T cell receptor beta chains were all obtained from the same sample, sequenced in a study of blood T cells in healthy people across ages (dated by TCRdb to the mid-2010s). Receptor amplification or capture employed 5' RACE. The sequencing machine was an Illumina HiSeq 2500. The second PCR ran for about 7 to 11 cycles and used a J-beta primer mix along with a sample-barcoded 5' primer. TCRdb reran the public reads through fastp at Q25 and MiXCR, keeping productive beta chains. Merged by CDR3 protein, the rows form single entries marked with the most common genes and DNA. The sample records about 640,000 distinct CDR3 sequences, 40% to 45% of which are singletons. The ten biggest clones cover 25% to 30% of the sample. Sequenced material: blood. Receptor source: a man older than 75 in good health.

V usage is TRBV18 and J usage is TRBJ1-2; 10 nucleotides line up with TRBD1. V lost 3 bases and J lost 3; bases outside the gene matches: 7. Germline V gene data show CDR1 as KGHSH and CDR2 as LQKENI. The CDR3 sequence is 16 residues long. The CDR3 sequence is CASSPTAGTGDYGYTF. The CDR3 DNA reads as TGTGCCAGCTCACCTACCGCCGGGACAGGGGACTATGGCTACACCTTC.

This clonotype was recorded a few times. The rearrangement uses TRBV27 and TRBJ1-4; 8 bases map to TRBD1. The CDR3 is 14 amino acids. Germline trimming cut 5 bases from V and 8 bases from J; bases unmatched to any gene: 7. Germline values: CDR1 MNHEY, CDR2 SMNVEV (reference sequence). The CDR3 sequence: CASSTDREGEKLFF. In nucleotides, the CDR3 is TGTGCCAGCAGTACGGACAGGGAGGGAGAAAAACTGTTTTTT.

This clonotype came up a few times. This chain connects TRBV14 to TRBJ2-7; TRBD1 is a possible D gene (5 bases). Germline loops: CDR1 SGHDN, CDR2 FVKESK. The CDR3 has 16 amino acids. V dropped 0 bases and J dropped 3 bases, with 15 bases sitting between them. The CDR3, as DNA: TGTGCCAGCAGCCAAGAGAATTTGGCAGGGCGCTACGAGCAGTACTTC. It specifies CASSQENLAGRYEQYF.

In this sample, this clonotype turned up a few times. The V and J genes are TRBV20-1 and TRBJ2-2; 9 nucleotides match TRBD1. J lost 3 bases, V lost 2 bases, and 7 bases had no gene match. The germline CDR1 and CDR2 sequences are DFQATT and SNEGSKA (reference sequence). This CDR3 has 16 amino acids. CDR3 bases: TGCAGTGCTAGATTAACAGGGGGCCCGGACACCGGGGAGCTGTTTTTT. Protein product: CSARLTGGPDTGELFF.

This clonotype was seen a handful of times. V is TRBV5-1 and J is TRBJ2-5; D call uncertain. The CDR3 runs to 15 residues. The V gene lost 0 bases and the J gene lost 2 bases, with 11 bases spanning the gap. Per the germline V gene, CDR1 is SGHRS and CDR2 is YFSETQ. The CDR3, as DNA: TGCGCCAGCAGCTTGGCTTGGAGTCAGCAAGAGACCCAGTACTTC. Its translation: CASSLAWSQQETQYF.

The rearrangement joins TRBV7-2 to TRBJ1-6, with 10 positions matching TRBD1. The CDR3 consists of 16 residues. Germline V gene lookup returns CDR1 SGHTA and CDR2 FQGNSA. V shed 5 bases and J 2 bases; nucleotides not matched to a gene: 3. CDR3 nucleotide sequence: TGTGCCAGCAGCCTTGGGACAGGGGCCTATAATTCACCCCTCCACTTT. It encodes CASSLGTGAYNSPLHF. Complete variable domain (other parts from reference TRBV7-2 and TRBJ1-6): GAGVSQSPSNKVTEKGKDVELRCDPISGHTALYWYRQSLGQGLEFLIYFQGNSAPDKSGLPSDRFSAERTGGSVSTLTIQRTQQEDSAVYLCASSLGTGAYNSPLHFGNGTRLTVT.

This clonotype was detected a few times. The chain is built from TRBV10-2 and TRBJ2-1; D uncertain. Trimming stripped 4 bases from V and 7 bases from J, with 17 bases between. The CDR3 is made up of 15 amino acids. From germline, CDR1 is WSHSY and CDR2 SAAADI. CDR3 nucleotides: TGCGCCAGCAGTGTTGGATATATCGAGAGTAATGAGCAGTTCTTC. Protein product: CASSVGYIESNEQFF.

The V gene is TRBV12-3 or TRBV12-4, the J gene TRBJ1-5; TRBD1 matches 12 bases. CDR3 length equals 16 residues. V trimming: 4 bases; J trimming: 9 bases; junction bases outside the gene matches: 10. CDR3 region: CASSSGTGGSYRPQHF. CDR3 DNA: TGTGCCAGCAGTTCAGGGACAGGGGGCTCGTATCGGCCCCAGCATTTT.

This clonotype was detected a few times. This chain links TRBV6-2 or TRBV6-3 with TRBJ2-1; TRBD1 matches at 7 bases. This CDR3 comprises 14 residues. From germline, CDR1 is MNHEY and CDR2 SVGEGT. J lost 3 bases, V lost 7 bases, and 6 bases had no gene match. CDR3 nucleotide sequence: TGTGCCAGCAACGACAGGGCAGGCTACAATGAGCAGTTCTTC. This sequence encodes CASNDRAGYNEQFF.

This clonotype was observed a few times. The rearrangement links TRBV6-6 to TRBJ2-7; D may be TRBD1 or TRBD2 (5 bases each). V was cut by 8 bases and J by 0 bases, with 17 bases left in between. There are 15 residues in the CDR3. Germline CDR1 is MNHNY and CDR2 is SVGAGI (reference sequence). CDR3: CASRGAAERSYEQYF. The DNA for the CDR3 is TGTGCCAGCCGAGGGGCAGCGGAGCGCTCCTACGAGCAGTACTTC.

The chain recombines TRBV21-1 with TRBJ2-5; the table calls TRBD1, which could not be checked here. TRBV21-1 is a known pseudogene. CDR3 length equals 17 residues. The CDR3 DNA reads as TGTGCCAGCAGCTCCCGACAGGGAAGGGGAGGATTTGAGACCCAGTACTTC. Its translation is CASSSRQGRGGFETQYF.

A remark on this clonotype: This clone may be a read error of a much larger clone one base away. The gene calls are TRBV3-1 and TRBJ2-3, with D tentatively TRBD1 (6 bases). V was pared by 2 bases and J by 1 base, with 10 bases between. CDR1 and CDR2 (germline): LGHDT, YNNKEL (reference sequence). The CDR3 length is 15 residues. The chain's CDR3 is CASSQRAGGTDTQYF. The DNA of the CDR3 is TGTGCCAGCAGCCAAAGGGCAGGGGGCACAGATACGCAGTATTTT.

This clonotype was recorded a few times. The chain links TRBV20-1 to TRBJ2-1; 7 bases line up with TRBD2. This CDR3 region has 17 residues. Germline V CDR1 and CDR2: DFQATT, SNEGSKA (reference sequence). V lost 0 bases and J lost 3; bases outside the gene matches: 11. The CDR3 region is CSARDGGRAPNYNEQFF. For the CDR3, the DNA is TGCAGTGCTAGAGACGGGGGGAGGGCCCCGAACTACAATGAGCAGTTCTTC.

J is TRBJ2-2 and V is TRBV6-1; D unclear. Germline V gene data show CDR1 as MNHNS and CDR2 as SASEGT. V was shortened by 0 bases and J by 3 bases, with 5 bases between the two germline ends. This CDR3 contains 14 residues. CDR3 sequence reads: CASSEARYTGELFF. In DNA, the CDR3 is TGTGCCAGCAGTGAAGCGAGATACACCGGGGAGCTGTTTTTT.

This clonotype was seen a few times. DNA of the CDR3: TGTGCCAGCAGCCCCGGGACAGAGCAGTTCTTC. Translating gives CASSPGTEQFF. This rearrangement joins TRBV12-3 or TRBV12-4 to TRBJ2-1; TRBD1 is a possible D gene (6 bases). V lost 6 bases and J lost 10, with 10 bases in between. The CDR3 is 11 amino acids.

This clonotype showed up many times. The chain uses TRBV5-1 and TRBJ2-5; a possible D gene is TRBD1 (5 bases). Trimming removed 2 bases at V and 5 bases at J, with 10 bases between. The CDR3 length is 13 residues. Germline V CDR1 and CDR2: SGHRS, YFSETQ. The CDR3 DNA reads TGCGCCAGCAGCTTTGTGGGGCGGGAGACCCAGTACTTC. Amino acid sequence: CASSFVGRETQYF.

The table lists this clonotype with a few counts. The V and J genes are TRBV4-3 and TRBJ1-6; D is unresolved. V was cut by 0 bases and J by 1 base, with 10 bases left in between. Germline CDR1 and CDR2: LGHNA and YSLEER. There are 17 residues in the CDR3. Written as DNA, the CDR3 is TGCGCCAGCAGCCAAGAAGCCGGGAGGTCCTATAATTCACCCCTCCACTTT. Its protein is CASSQEAGRSYNSPLHF.

The V call is TRBV13, the J call TRBJ1-2; 10 bases line up with TRBD1. Germline CDR1 PRHDT, CDR2 FYEKMQ (reference sequence). V trimming: 5 bases; J trimming: 3 bases; junction bases outside the gene matches: 6. This CDR3 spans 15 amino acids. The CDR3 bases are TGTGCCAGCAGCAGAGAGGGACAGGGGTACTATGGCTACACCTTC. As protein: CASSREGQGYYGYTF. The variable domain in full, with the rest retrieved from reference TRBV13 and TRBJ1-2, is AAGVIQSPRHLIKEKRETATLKCYPIPRHDTVYWYQQGPGQDPQFLISFYEKMQSDKGSIPDRFSAQQFSDYHSELNMSSLELGDSALYFCASSREGQGYYGYTFGSGTRLTVV.

For this clonotype: The junction departs from germline at one end; a sequencing error may be responsible. The chain recombines TRBV6-2 or TRBV6-3 with TRBJ2-3; D is uncertain. This CDR3 is built from 14 residues. Germline assignment: CDR1 MNHEY and CDR2 SVGEGT. The chain's CDR3 is CASSYGPATDMQYF. The CDR3 nucleotides are TGTGCCAGCAGTTATGGACCAGCCACAGATATGCAGTATTTT.

This chain joins TRBV20-1 and TRBJ2-1; 10 bases are a match to TRBD2. The J call is in doubt because the DNA end fits TRBJ2-7 better. CDR3 length equals 14 residues. CDR1 is DFQATT and CDR2 is SNEGSKA in the germline V gene (reference sequence). The CDR3 region has the DNA TGCAGTGCTAGAGAAGCGGGGGGGTACAATGAGCAGTACTTC. This translates into CSAREAGGYNEQYF.

The chain couples TRBV30 to TRBJ2-5; TRBD1 might be the D (6 bases). There are 14 residues in the CDR3. Germline CDR1 reads GTSNPN; CDR2 reads SVGIG (reference sequence). Trimming shortened V by 3 bases and J by 4 bases, and 15 bases separated the two germline ends. The CDR3 spells CAWRATGSLETQYF. The CDR3 coding sequence is TGTGCCTGGAGAGCAACAGGGTCTTTAGAGACCCAGTACTTC.

V is TRBV9 and J is TRBJ2-1; possible D gene TRBD2, 6 bases. The CDR3 extends over 15 amino acids. Per the germline V gene, CDR1 is SGDLS and CDR2 is YYNGEE. The ends were cut back, 3 bases at V and 3 bases at J, with 13 bases in the middle. The CDR3 loop is CASSGRLEIYNEQFF. Here the CDR3 DNA reads TGTGCCAGCAGCGGTCGACTAGAAATCTACAATGAGCAGTTCTTC.

Details on this clonotype: Lacking the conserved final phenylalanine or tryptophan, this CDR3 likely reflects a read error. The chain carries TRBV20-1 and TRBJ2-5; 10 bases match TRBD2. Per the germline V gene, CDR1 is DFQATT and CDR2 is SNEGSKA (reference sequence). Trimming removed 2 bases from V and 4 bases from J; junction bases left unmatched: 7. The CDR3 sequence is 15 residues long. The CDR3 DNA is TGCAGTGCTAGAAAACCTAGCGGGAGAGGAGAGACCCAGTACTTA. Translating it yields CSARKPSGRGETQYL.

This clonotype has only one observation. The chain is built from TRBV7-2 and TRBJ2-1; no clear D gene. The V end lost 2 bases, the J end lost 9 bases, and 20 bases lay between the germline ends. Germline values: CDR1 SGHTA, CDR2 FQGNSA. This CDR3 is built from 16 residues. The DNA for the CDR3 is TGTGCCAGCAGCTTACGGAGTTTGAGTAGCAACGGTGAGCAGTTCTTC. Translated, it gives CASSLRSLSSNGEQFF.

The sample holds many counts of this clonotype. The gene calls are TRBV20-1 and TRBJ1-2; 8 bases are a match to TRBD1. This CDR3 has 15 residues. J was trimmed by 8 bases and V by 0 bases; bases with no gene match: 11. Germline values: CDR1 DFQATT, CDR2 SNEGSKA (reference sequence). The CDR3 here is CSARDRAGGEEGYTF. CDR3 in DNA: TGCAGTGCTAGAGATCGGGCAGGGGGCGAGGAGGGCTACACCTTC.